Presented here are 29 T cell receptor beta chains from one specimen sequenced in a study of PD-1 blockade in mismatch repair-deficient tumors. Profiling relied on immunoSEQ multiplex PCR, and the TCRdb table lists in-frame clones only, not all of them. The table lists 100,000 to 150,000 clones, 88% of them singletons. The material sequenced was peripheral blood, taken approximately 72 weeks after starting pembrolizumab. These receptors all stem from an adult with mismatch repair-deficient cancer.

The rearrangement joins TRBV14 to TRBJ2-7; D gene uncertain. CDR1 and CDR2 (germline): SGHDN, FVKESK. This CDR3 has 12 amino acids. Trimming left V 1 base short and J 2 bases short, with 3 bases between. This CDR3 reads CASSQGAYEQYF. The DNA of the CDR3 is TGTGCCAGCAGCCAAGGCGCCTACGAGCAGTACTTC.

The CDR3 loop reads CASSPPGNYYGYTF. CDR3 nucleotides: TGTGCCAGCAGTCCACCAGGGAATTACTATGGCTACACCTTC. This rearrangement joins TRBV7-9 to TRBJ1-2; TRBD1 is a possible D gene (5 bases). The germline gives CDR1 SEHNR, CDR2 FQNEAQ (reference sequence). Trimming took 6 bases from V and 3 from J, leaving 14 bases between them. This CDR3 has 14 amino acids.

This clone appeared a few times. The V gene is TRBV28, the J gene TRBJ1-2; 8 nucleotides agree with TRBD1. The J segment lost 8 bases and the V segment lost 4 bases, leaving 9 bases of the junction unmatched. The V gene's germline CDR1 is MDHEN and CDR2 SYDVKM. The CDR3 totals 14 residues. CDR3 bases: TGTGCCAGCAGTTCCGACAGGGGAGCTCGAGGCTACACCTTC. This codes for CASSSDRGARGYTF.

V usage is TRBV4-3 and J usage is TRBJ2-7; possibly TRBD1 for D (6 bases). V shed 1 base and J shed 3 bases, with 10 bases lying between them. Germline V gene data show CDR1 as LGHNA and CDR2 as YSLEER. The CDR3 contains 14 residues. CDR3 bases: TGCGCCAGCAGCCAAGCGCAGGGGCTCTACGAGCAGTACTTC. The encoded protein is CASSQAQGLYEQYF.

The rearrangement joins TRBV19 to TRBJ2-1; 9 bases are shared with TRBD2. CDR3 length: 14 residues. Germline V gene sequence: CDR1 LNHDA, CDR2 SQIVND (reference sequence). Trimming took 9 bases from V and 5 from J; bases not matched to a gene: 8. The CDR3 bases are TGTGCCAGCCATAGCGGGAGCTTGAACAATGAGCAGTTCTTC. It encodes CASHSGSLNNEQFF.

For the CDR3, the DNA is TGTGCCAGCAGTTACGCTGGCCTATCCACAGATACGCAGTATTTT. Translated, it gives CASSYAGLSTDTQYF. The chain is built from TRBV6-5 and TRBJ2-3; the D is unclear. CDR1 is MNHEY and CDR2 is SVGAGI in the germline V gene. The V end lost 2 bases, the J end lost 2 bases, and 11 bases lay between the germline ends. The CDR3 contains 15 residues.

The chain recombines TRBV11-3 with TRBJ2-7; D remains ambiguous. Deletions cut 0 bases from V and 4 bases from J, with 10 bases between. Germline assignment: CDR1 SGHNT and CDR2 YENEEA. This CDR3 has 14 amino acids. CDR3 in amino acids: CASSLDGEQYEQYF. Written as DNA, the CDR3 is TGTGCCAGCAGCTTAGACGGAGAACAATACGAGCAGTACTTC.

The chain couples TRBV13 to TRBJ2-3; 7 bases align to TRBD1. The trim removed 5 bases at V and 0 bases at J, leaving 8 bases unmatched. CDR3 length equals 16 residues. CDR1 and CDR2 (germline): PRHDT, FYEKMQ (reference sequence). CDR3 DNA: TGTGCCAGCAGCGCACGCCGGGACAGTAGCACAGATACGCAGTATTTT. It is translated as CASSARRDSSTDTQYF.

This chain connects TRBV29-1 to TRBJ1-1; 7 bases are shared with TRBD1. Germline trimming cut 6 bases from V and 0 bases from J; bases unmatched to any gene: 4. Germline CDR1 is SQVTM and CDR2 is ANQGSEA. This CDR3 region has 13 residues. CDR3 nucleotide sequence: TGCAGCGTAAAGACAGGGATGAACACTGAAGCTTTCTTT. Translated: CSVKTGMNTEAFF.

The chain has TRBV7-3 and TRBJ2-1; 9 bases map to TRBD2. J was trimmed by 5 bases and V by 5 bases; bases with no gene match: 4. The germline V gene encodes CDR1 SGHTA and CDR2 FQGTGA. The CDR3 extends over 14 amino acids. CDR3 DNA: TGTGCCAGCAGCCCGACTAGCGGCAACAATGAGCAGTTCTTC. Its protein is CASSPTSGNNEQFF.

The V call is TRBV5-1, the J call TRBJ1-1; no firm D call. CDR1 is SGHRS and CDR2 is YFSETQ in the germline V gene. The CDR3 loop spans 13 amino acids. The V end lost 5 bases, the J end lost 5 bases, and 13 bases lay between the germline ends. As DNA, the CDR3 is TGCGCCAGCAGTTCCGGGTCCATTACTGAAGCTTTCTTT. Amino acid sequence: CASSSGSITEAFF.

This chain joins TRBV2 and TRBJ1-3, with 7 bases lining up with TRBD1. This CDR3 contains 14 residues. Germline CDR1 and CDR2: SNHLY and FYNNEI. V dropped 6 bases and J dropped 0; count of bases not matched to a gene: 2. CDR3 nucleotide sequence: TGTGCCAGCAGGGCAGGGGGCTCTGGAAACACCATATATTTT. Its protein product is CASRAGGSGNTIYF.

This clone showed up just once. The chain joins TRBV5-6 to TRBJ2-3, with no clear D. Germline lookup yields CDR1 SGHDT and CDR2 YYEEEE. Trimming removed 1 base at V and 0 bases at J, with 12 bases between. The CDR3 is made up of 16 amino acids. The CDR3 protein is CASSLRRILSTDTQYF. The DNA for the CDR3 is TGTGCCAGCAGCTTGCGAAGGATCCTAAGCACAGATACGCAGTATTTT.

Notes on this clone: Other DNA sequences in this specimen translate into the identical CDR3. J is TRBJ2-7 and V is TRBV27, with 8 bases identical to TRBD1. Unmatched junction bases numbered 3, after V lost 5 bases and J lost 0 bases. Germline assignment: CDR1 MNHEY and CDR2 SMNVEV (reference sequence). The CDR3 is made up of 14 amino acids. CDR3 sequence reads: CASSLGTGSYEQYF. As DNA, the CDR3 is TGTGCCAGCAGTCTTGGGACAGGCTCCTACGAGCAGTACTTC.

J is TRBJ2-2 and V is TRBV28, with D uncertain. Per germline, CDR1 MDHEN and CDR2 SYDVKM. This CDR3 is 11 amino acids long. With 2 bases removed from V and 7 bases from J, the gap between germline ends came to 2 bases. This chain's CDR3 is CASSLLGELFF. CDR3 nucleotides: TGTGCCAGCAGTTTACTCGGGGAGCTGTTTTTT.

This chain uses TRBV6-5 with TRBJ2-7; TRBD1 agrees at 7 bases. Germline trimming cut 6 bases from V and 3 bases from J; bases unmatched to any gene: 8. The CDR3 has 14 amino acids. The germline CDR1 and CDR2 sequences are MNHEY and SVGAGI. The CDR3 DNA is TGTGCCAGCAGCTCTCGACAGGGCGGCTACGAGCAGTACTTC. As protein: CASSSRQGGYEQYF.

This clone has just one count. The chain links TRBV19 to TRBJ2-7; D perhaps matches TRBD2 (5 bases). V lost 1 base and J lost 2, with 18 bases in between. CDR1 and CDR2 (germline): LNHDA, SQIVND (reference sequence). There are 17 residues in the CDR3. CDR3 in DNA: TGTGCCAGTAGTATAGCTTTCGGGCGGGTGGAAACCTACGAGCAGTACTTC. Its translation is CASSIAFGRVETYEQYF.

CDR3 sequence: CASSYDSSKNIQYF. CDR3 bases: TGTGCCAGCAGTTACGACTCATCCAAAAACATTCAGTACTTC. The chain recombines TRBV11-2 with TRBJ2-4; D unclear. Trimming left V 6 bases short and J 2 bases short, with 11 bases between. This CDR3 is built from 14 residues. Germline V CDR1 and CDR2: SGHAT, FQNNGV. Together with reference TRBV11-2 and TRBJ2-4, the CDR3 gives the full variable domain: EAGVAQSPRYKIIEKRQSVAFWCNPISGHATLYWYQQILGQGPKLLIQFQNNGVVDDSQLPKDRFSAERLKGVDSTLKIQPAKLEDSAVYLCASSYDSSKNIQYFGAGTRLSVL.

The CDR3 nucleotides are TGTGCCAGCAGCCCCACTGGACTGAGCTACGAGCAGTACTTC. Its protein product is CASSPTGLSYEQYF. The chain recombines TRBV4-2 with TRBJ2-7, with D maybe TRBD2 (5 bases). Germline V gene sequence: CDR1 LGHNA, CDR2 YNFKEQ. V was shortened by 4 bases and J by 3 bases, with 13 bases between the two germline ends. The CDR3 has 14 amino acids.

This rearrangement joins TRBV25-1 to TRBJ2-7; 7 nucleotides match TRBD2. The CDR3 is 15 amino acids. The trim removed 3 bases at V and 7 bases at J, leaving 12 bases unmatched. Germline-derived CDR1 and CDR2 are MGHDK and SYGVNS. The CDR3 sequence: CASSERLAAADEQYF. As DNA, the CDR3 is TGTGCCAGCAGTGAGCGGCTAGCGGCTGCGGATGAGCAGTACTTC.

The rearrangement links TRBV5-6 to TRBJ2-7; 14 bases match TRBD2. This CDR3 has 17 residues. Germline assignment: CDR1 SGHDT and CDR2 YYEEEE. V dropped 4 bases and J dropped 3; count of bases not matched to a gene: 9. CDR3 nucleotides: TGTGCCAGCAGCCCAGAGGGACTAGCGGGAGTATTCTACGAGCAGTACTTC. This codes for CASSPEGLAGVFYEQYF.

The V and J genes are TRBV10-3 and TRBJ1-2, with D perhaps matching TRBD1 (5 bases). V gave up 0 bases and J gave up 4 bases, with 9 bases separating them. This CDR3 has 14 amino acids. The germline V gene has CDR1 ENHRY and CDR2 SYGVKD. CDR3 DNA sequence: TGTGCCATCAGTGAGTCACGACAGTCCTATGGCTACACCTTC. This encodes CAISESRQSYGYTF.

The rearrangement links TRBV11-3 to TRBJ2-3; D is possibly TRBD1 (6 bases). Germline values: CDR1 SGHNT, CDR2 YENEEA. Trimming shortened V by 4 bases and J by 0 bases, and 26 bases separated the two germline ends. The CDR3 loop spans 20 amino acids. CDR3 bases: TGTGCCAGCAGCTCTAACCCGACAGGCGAGCAATACTGTAGCACAGATACGCAGTATTTT. Residues: CASSSNPTGEQYCSTDTQYF.

V and J are TRBV28 and TRBJ1-5; 9 bases map to TRBD1. There are 14 residues in the CDR3. From germline, CDR1 is MDHEN and CDR2 SYDVKM. V lost 4 bases and J lost 4; bases outside the gene matches: 2. CDR3 in DNA: TGTGCCAGCAGTTGGGACAGGGAGAATCAGCCCCAGCATTTT. It yields the protein CASSWDRENQPQHF.

The chain couples TRBV27 to TRBJ2-7; TRBD1 agrees at 7 bases. With 6 bases clipped from V and 2 bases from J, the junction kept 7 bases outside the gene matches. The CDR3 is made up of 14 amino acids. Germline assignment: CDR1 MNHEY and CDR2 SMNVEV (reference sequence). The CDR3, as DNA: TGTGCCAGCAGACCGAGGGGGCGTCCCTACGAGCAGTACTTC. It is translated as CASRPRGRPYEQYF.

This chain connects TRBV19 to TRBJ2-3; TRBD1 matches at 7 bases. V lost 3 bases and J lost 2; bases outside the gene matches: 11. This CDR3 comprises 17 residues. Germline CDR1 is LNHDA and CDR2 is SQIVND (reference sequence). CDR3: CASSMFVGQEITDTQYF. CDR3 coding DNA: TGTGCCAGTAGTATGTTTGTCGGACAGGAGATCACAGATACGCAGTATTTT.

The rearrangement uses TRBV4-3 and TRBJ2-5; D is uncertain. Germline V CDR1 and CDR2: LGHNA, YSLEER. CDR3 length equals 15 residues. The germline V and J ends were trimmed by 0 bases and 1 base, with 9 bases remaining between them. The CDR3 protein is CASSQDWAAQETQYF. CDR3 sequence (DNA): TGCGCCAGCAGCCAAGATTGGGCGGCCCAAGAGACCCAGTACTTC.

The rearrangement links TRBV4-3 to TRBJ2-7; tentative D call: TRBD1 (5 bases). The CDR3 has 13 residues. V shed 2 bases and J shed 7 bases, with 12 bases lying between them. Germline CDR1 and CDR2: LGHNA and YSLEER. Written as DNA, the CDR3 is TGCGCCAGCAGCCAATCAGGGTTCGGGGAGCAGTACTTC. This codes for CASSQSGFGEQYF.

The V gene is TRBV28, the J gene TRBJ2-7, with TRBD1 as a possible D gene (5 bases). Between the trimmed V and J ends, which lost 1 base and 3 bases, there was a span of 16 bases. The germline V gene encodes CDR1 MDHEN and CDR2 SYDVKM. The CDR3 has 16 residues. The CDR3 here is CASSLFGQGVSYEQYF. The CDR3 DNA sequence: TGTGCCAGCAGTTTATTCGGTCAAGGGGTCAGCTACGAGCAGTACTTC. Filled out from reference TRBV28 and TRBJ2-7, the complete variable domain reads DVKVTQSSRYLVKRTGEKVFLECVQDMDHENMFWYRQDPGLGLRLIYFSYDVKMKEKGDIPEGYSVSREKKERFSLILESASTNQTSMYLCASSLFGQGVSYEQYFGPGTRLTVT.